This TCR beta chain was identified in a study of PD-L1 blockade in urothelial cancer. Study-wide context: Blood was tested 3 weeks (second dose) and 6 weeks into treatment.

Time point of the sample: pretreatment peripheral blood. Clones were read by immunoSEQ multiplex PCR, and TCRdb kept only the in-frame ones, dropping some. The data show fewer than 80,000 clones, roughly 79% seen once. This clonotype was sampled from a man in his 70s with urothelial cancer. Sample: PBMCs, taken around atezolizumab (anti-PD-L1) treatment.

The CDR3 bases are TGTGCCAGCAGCTTGGCGTCTAGCGCCTACAATGAGCAGTTCTTC. Its translation: CASSLASSAYNEQFF. The chain links TRBV5-4 to TRBJ2-1; maybe TRBD2 (6 bases). This CDR3 has 15 residues. Germline loops: CDR1 SGHNT, CDR2 YYREEE (reference sequence). V lost 0 bases to trimming and J lost 2 bases, with 9 bases between them.